The 5 T cell receptor beta chains presented below share a single source sample, sequenced in a study of cytomegalovirus exposure and HLA in healthy donors (dated by TCRdb to the late 2010s). The library relied on the immunoSEQ multiplex PCR assay. The source is immuneACCESS, and TCRdb retained only in-frame sequences with V and J called. Part of the clones is not carried over; for the studies checked, unresolved V genes explain less than half of this, and the remainder is unexplained. For this sample there are 100,000 to 150,000 clones; approximately 94% appear just once. Roughly 1.2% of the sample goes to the ten largest clones. Sequenced input: PBMCs. These receptors were taken from a woman under 30 in good health and CMV-seronegative.

The chain recombines TRBV9 with TRBJ1-5, with D possibly TRBD1 on 6 matching bases. The germline CDR1 and CDR2 sequences are SGDLS and YYNGEE. The CDR3 is made up of 14 amino acids. Trimming took off 3 bases at V and 4 bases at J, with 11 bases between the two ends. The chain's CDR3 is CASSADRTNQPQHF. CDR3 coding DNA: TGTGCCAGCAGCGCAGACAGGACGAATCAGCCCCAGCATTTT. The whole variable domain, filled in from reference TRBV9 and TRBJ1-5, reads DSGVTQTPKHLITATGQRVTLRCSPRSGDLSVYWYQQSLDQGLQFLIQYYNGEERAKGNILERFSAQQFPDLHSELNLSSLELGDSALYFCASSADRTNQPQHFGDGTRLSIL.

The chain joins TRBV18 to TRBJ1-3, with D possibly being TRBD1 (5 bases). The V end lost 6 bases, the J end lost 0 bases, and 9 bases lay between the germline ends. The CDR3 loop spans 14 amino acids. Germline CDR1 reads KGHSH; CDR2 reads LQKENI. The CDR3 spells CASSPDSSGNTIYF. CDR3 in DNA: TGTGCCAGCTCGCCCGACAGCTCTGGAAACACCATATATTTT. Full variable domain (remainder filled in from reference TRBV18 and TRBJ1-3): NAGVMQNPRHLVRRRGQEARLRCSPMKGHSHVYWYRQLPEEGLKFMVYLQKENIIDESGMPKERFSAEFPKEGPSILRIQQVVRGDSAAYFCASSPDSSGNTIYFGEGSWLTVV.

The V gene is TRBV6-1, the J gene TRBJ2-7; the D is unclear. V was clipped by 6 bases and J by 3 bases, with 6 bases between them. This CDR3 is built from 11 residues. Germline V gives CDR1 MNHNS, CDR2 SASEGT. The CDR3 is CASSLNYEQYF. For the CDR3, the DNA is TGTGCCAGCAGCCTTAACTACGAGCAGTACTTC.

The V call is TRBV19, the J call TRBJ1-1; D gene ambiguous. V was cut by 6 bases and J by 3 bases, with 11 bases left in between. The germline V gene encodes CDR1 LNHDA and CDR2 SQIVND (reference sequence). There are 13 residues in the CDR3. The CDR3 coding sequence is TGTGCCAGTAGCATAATTGGAGACACTGAAGCTTTCTTT. It translates to CASSIIGDTEAFF.

The rearrangement uses TRBV2 and TRBJ1-2; no clear D. Germline V gene data show CDR1 as SNHLY and CDR2 as FYNNEI. The CDR3 is made up of 14 amino acids. V gave up 6 bases and J gave up 3 bases, with 14 bases separating them. The CDR3 coding sequence is TGTGCCAGCAGCGCCGCGAACAGCTACTATGGCTACACCTTC. Translation: CASSAANSYYGYTF.